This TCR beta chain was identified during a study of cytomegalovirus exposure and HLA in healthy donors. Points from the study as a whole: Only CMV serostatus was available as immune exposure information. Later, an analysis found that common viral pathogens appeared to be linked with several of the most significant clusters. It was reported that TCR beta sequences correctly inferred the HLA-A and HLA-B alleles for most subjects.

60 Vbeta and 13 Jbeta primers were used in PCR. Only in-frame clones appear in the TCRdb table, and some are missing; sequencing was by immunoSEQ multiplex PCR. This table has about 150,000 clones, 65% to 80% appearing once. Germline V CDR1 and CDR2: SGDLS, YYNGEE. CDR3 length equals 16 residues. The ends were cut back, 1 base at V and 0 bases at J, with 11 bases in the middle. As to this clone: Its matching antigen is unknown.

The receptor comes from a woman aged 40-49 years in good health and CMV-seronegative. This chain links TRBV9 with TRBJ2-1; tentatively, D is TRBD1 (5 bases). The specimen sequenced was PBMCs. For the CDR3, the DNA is TGTGCCAGCAGCGTACAGGGTTGGGGCTCCTACAATGAGCAGTTCTTC. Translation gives CASSVQGWGSYNEQFF.